This TCR beta chain appears in the sequencing data of a study of regulatory T cells in long-lasting Graves disease. Study-wide background: The study enrolled newly diagnosed Graves' patients on antithyroid drugs under 3 months.

Time point reported: newly diagnosed GD, antithyroid drugs for less than 3 months. The TCR library was made from RNA that had been extracted from PBMCs in TRIzol. Patients met American Thyroid Association criteria for Graves' disease. The length of the CDR3 is 16 residues. Germline V gives CDR1 SGHRS, CDR2 YFSETQ. This clonotype was observed a few times. Its specificity is unknown. A read error may account for a junction end that differs from germline. Study-level points and caveats: Patients with persistent disease shared 2,741 public clonotypes, outpacing the approximately 870 shared by new patients. TCR diversity was lower in persistent Graves' patients (versus newly diagnosed ones).

Arm-PCR with iRepertoire HTBI primers amplified the CDR3 regions for these TCR beta libraries. TCRdb re-derived calls from the multiplex PCR reads in MiXCR, one entry per CDR3 protein. The sample comprises around 400,000 distinct CDR3 sequences, roughly a sixth of which are singletons, and 22% rests with the top ten. The sequence was collected from a female donor with Graves disease. Source: peripheral blood mononuclear cells (PBMCs), taken at new diagnosis, from a patient treated with antithyroid drugs. The chain employs TRBV5-1 and TRBJ2-1, with 7 bases matching TRBD1. The CDR3 DNA is TGCGCCAGCAGCTTGGCCTACAGGGGCTCCCACAATGAGCAGTTCTTC. Translating it yields CASSLAYRGSHNEQFF.